The sequence of this T cell receptor beta chain was determined in a study of response to subunit inactivated influenza vaccine (dated by TCRdb to about 2018). Regarding the complete study: To follow how T cells responded to a trivalent subunit inactivated influenza vaccine, the researchers relied on deep quantitative profiling of the T cell receptor repertoire. Results and caveats for the whole study, not just this receptor: The authors suggested that each seasonal influenza vaccination may recruit only a limited number of new T cells.

This clonotype has a handful of counts. Its antigen has not been determined. Base qualities were left out, and no much larger clone turns up one base away. Receptor libraries were prepared by RT-PCR. TCRdb names Illumina HiSeq 2500 as the instrument used. TCRdb trimmed the raw reads at Q25, called clones with MiXCR and kept productive beta chains. Rows are combined by CDR3 protein, so each entry shows the most common genes and DNA. Within this sample are roughly 630,000 distinct CDR3 sequences, with 13% to 15% of them counted one time only. The ten largest make up 7.6% of the sample. V sheds 0 bases and J sheds 2 bases, leaving 10 bases between their ends. Its CDR3 holds 15 amino acids, cysteine through phenylalanine. The DNA shown is the 45-base CDR3, in frame from base 1. CDR1 LGHDT and CDR2 YNNKEL are derived from the germline V gene (reference sequence).

This receptor was obtained from a man between 45 and 60 years old who received an inactivated influenza vaccine. Donor details come from another sample of the same person, matched by shared clones. The chain is made from TRBV3-1 and TRBJ2-5; TRBD2 could be the D gene, as 6 bases match. The input for sequencing was PBMCs from blood, taken 14 days before vaccination. CDR3 region: CASSQDGGTQETQYF. The nucleotides are TGTGCCAGCAGCCAAGATGGGGGGACTCAAGAGACCCAGTACTTC.